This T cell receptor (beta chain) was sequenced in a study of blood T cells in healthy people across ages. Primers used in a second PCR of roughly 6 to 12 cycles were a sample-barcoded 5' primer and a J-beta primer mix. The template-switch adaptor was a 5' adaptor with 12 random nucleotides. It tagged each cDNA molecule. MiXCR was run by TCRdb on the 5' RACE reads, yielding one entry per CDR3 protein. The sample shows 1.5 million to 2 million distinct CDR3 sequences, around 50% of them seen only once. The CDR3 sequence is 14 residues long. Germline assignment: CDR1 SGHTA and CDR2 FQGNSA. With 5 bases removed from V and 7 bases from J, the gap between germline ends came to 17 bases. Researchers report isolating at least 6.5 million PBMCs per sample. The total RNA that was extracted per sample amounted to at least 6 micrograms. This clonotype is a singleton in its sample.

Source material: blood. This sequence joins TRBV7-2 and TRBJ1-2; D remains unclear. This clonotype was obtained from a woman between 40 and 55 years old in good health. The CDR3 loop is CASSLQTVQAGYTF. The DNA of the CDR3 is TGTGCCAGCAGCCTCCAGACGGTCCAAGCTGGCTACACCTTC.